This T cell receptor beta chain was obtained from a study of identical twins. TCRdb passed the 5' RACE reads through MiXCR, listing each CDR3 protein once. The repertoire holds approximately 1.8 million distinct CDR3 sequences, with around 33% as singletons. The junction had 4 bases not matched to a gene; V was cut back by 0 bases and J by 4 bases. This CDR3 is built from 17 residues. From germline, CDR1 is MDHEN and CDR2 SYDVKM. Only a few counts were recorded for this clonotype. This clonotype originated in a newborn girl in good health. The specimen sequenced was cord blood. The chain has TRBV28 and TRBJ2-1; 12 bases line up with TRBD2. CDR3 sequence (DNA): TGTGCCAGCAGTTTATGGAGGGGGACTAGCGGGTACAATGAGCAGTTCTTC. Its protein is CASSLWRGTSGYNEQFF.